The 19 T cell receptor beta chains presented below share a single source sample, sequenced in a study of glioma-infiltrating T cells after dendritic cell vaccination. Only in-frame clones appear in the TCRdb table, and some are missing; sequencing was by immunoSEQ multiplex PCR. The table shows roughly 100,000 clones, with 80% to 90% occurring only once. The specimen was blood, collected before dendritic cell vaccination. All receptors come from a human donor with glioblastoma.

The rearrangement joins TRBV5-4 to TRBJ1-1; 9 bases align to TRBD1. Germline trimming cut 2 bases from V and 7 bases from J; bases unmatched to any gene: 3. This CDR3 comprises 13 residues. CDR1 and CDR2 (germline): SGHNT, YYREEE (reference sequence). The CDR3 nucleotides are TGTGCCAGCAGCTTCACAGGGGGCGGTGAAGCTTTCTTT. This gives the protein CASSFTGGGEAFF.

J is TRBJ2-3 and V is TRBV18, with TRBD2 matching 8 bases. The CDR3 has 17 residues. Germline CDR1 reads KGHSH; CDR2 reads LQKENI. Trimming at V came to 0 bases and at J to 2 bases, leaving 7 bases not matched to a gene. Here the CDR3 DNA reads TGTGCCAGCTCACCACCGGGACGGGGGGGGCCCACAGATACGCAGTATTTT. Amino acids: CASSPPGRGGPTDTQYF.

This chain uses TRBV4-1 with TRBJ1-6; no reliable D call. V lost 0 bases and J 6 bases, leaving 15 bases between the germline ends. Looked up from germline, CDR1 is MGHRA and CDR2 is YSYEKL. The CDR3 length is 17 residues. The CDR3 nucleotides read TGCGCCAGCAGCCAAGAAGCGCAAATCAGAGGTAATTCACCCCTCCACTTT. Translating it yields CASSQEAQIRGNSPLHF.

Only one count was recorded for this clone. The chain combines TRBV5-1 with TRBJ2-5; D is unclear. This CDR3 is 13 amino acids long. Germline V gene lookup returns CDR1 SGHRS and CDR2 YFSETQ. Trimming left V 4 bases short and J 1 base short, with 8 bases between. The CDR3 reads CASSGHFQETQYF. The DNA of the CDR3 is TGCGCCAGCAGCGGTCACTTCCAAGAGACCCAGTACTTC.

J is TRBJ2-5 and V is TRBV15; TRBD1 is a possible D gene (6 bases). The end of the DNA is better explained by TRBJ2-7, so the J call may be wrong. CDR3 length: 14 amino acids. From germline, CDR1 is LNHNV and CDR2 YYDKDF (reference sequence). CDR3 in DNA: TGTGCCACCAGCAGTGACAGGCAGCACTACGAGCAGTACTTC. Encoded protein: CATSSDRQHYEQYF.

The chain combines TRBV7-8 with TRBJ1-4, with a tentative D call TRBD1 (6 bases). The length of the CDR3 is 16 residues. The germline V gene encodes CDR1 SGHVS and CDR2 FQNEAQ. Trimming stripped 5 bases from V and 3 bases from J, with 16 bases between. The CDR3 region has the DNA TGTGCCAGCAGCATCCACAGGGTTCGTCCTAATGAAAAACTGTTTTTT. It codes for CASSIHRVRPNEKLFF.

V usage is TRBV11-2 and J usage is TRBJ1-4, with 7 bases that match TRBD1. This CDR3 has 13 amino acids. Per the germline V gene, CDR1 is SGHAT and CDR2 is FQNNGV. J gave up 8 bases and V 5 bases, and 5 bases lay outside the gene matches. The CDR3 DNA sequence: TGTGCCAGCAGCGCTGACAGGGCGGAAAAACTGTTTTTT. Amino acid sequence: CASSADRAEKLFF.

CDR3 sequence: CASTESSVNYGYTF. Written as DNA, the CDR3 is TGCGCCAGCACCGAAAGTAGTGTCAACTATGGCTACACCTTC. This chain links TRBV5-1 with TRBJ1-2, with D unclear. The germline gives CDR1 SGHRS, CDR2 YFSETQ. V was shortened by 6 bases and J by 2 bases, with 14 bases between the two germline ends. The CDR3 contains 14 residues.

This clone has just a few counts. The chain carries TRBV12-5 and TRBJ2-2; possibly TRBD1 for D (6 bases). CDR3 length: 15 residues. The V end lost 3 bases, the J end lost 7 bases, and 15 bases lay between the germline ends. CDR1 LGHNT and CDR2 FRNRAP come from the germline V gene. The CDR3: CASGFLYSGHGELFF. CDR3 nucleotides: TGTGCTAGTGGTTTCCTTTACTCGGGACACGGGGAGCTGTTTTTT. Drawing the rest from reference TRBV12-5 and TRBJ2-2, the complete variable domain is DARVTQTPRHKVTEMGQEVTMRCQPILGHNTVFWYRQTMMQGLELLAYFRNRAPLDDSGMPKDRFSAEMPDATLATLKIQPSEPRDSAVYFCASGFLYSGHGELFFGEGSRLTVL.

The rearrangement uses TRBV15 and TRBJ1-1; 10 bases align to TRBD1. CDR3 length equals 16 residues. CDR1 and CDR2 (germline): LNHNV, YYDKDF (reference sequence). V was pared by 2 bases and J by 2 bases, with 5 bases of the junction left unmatched. CDR3 DNA sequence: TGTGCCACCAGCAGATCAGGACAGGGGGGTAACACTGAAGCTTTCTTT. It is translated as CATSRSGQGGNTEAFF.

The rearrangement uses TRBV7-9 and TRBJ1-1; no clear D gene. Germline loops: CDR1 SEHNR, CDR2 FQNEAQ (reference sequence). This CDR3 has 14 residues. V lost 4 bases and J 0 bases, leaving 9 bases between the germline ends. CDR3 loop: CASSSSFLNTEAFF. CDR3 bases: TGTGCCAGCAGCTCGAGTTTCCTGAACACTGAAGCTTTCTTT.

The V and J genes are TRBV13 and TRBJ2-3, with D possibly matching TRBD2 (6 bases). CDR1 is PRHDT, CDR2 FYEKMQ, per germline (reference sequence). CDR3 length equals 14 residues. Trimming cost V 7 bases and J 2 bases, with 13 bases left between them. CDR3 nucleotide sequence: TGTGCCAGCATCCATGGGGGGACCACAGATACGCAGTATTTT. Encoded protein: CASIHGGTTDTQYF.

The rearrangement links TRBV6-5 to TRBJ2-7; TRBD1 is a possible D gene (5 bases). The germline CDR1 and CDR2 sequences are MNHEY and SVGAGI. V lost 4 bases to trimming and J lost 2 bases, with 9 bases between them. This CDR3 comprises 13 residues. In nucleotides, the CDR3 is TGTGCCAGCAGTTCAGGCAGGGCCTACGAGCAGTACTTC. Its translation is CASSSGRAYEQYF.

V gene TRBV5-6 combines with J gene TRBJ2-1; D is perhaps TRBD1 (6 bases). This CDR3 is 16 amino acids long. Trimming took off 2 bases at V and 6 bases at J, with 18 bases between the two ends. Germline values: CDR1 SGHDT, CDR2 YYEEEE. The chain's CDR3 is CASSLTRQASGNEQFF. CDR3 sequence (DNA): TGTGCCAGCAGCTTAACACGACAGGCCTCTGGCAATGAGCAGTTCTTC.

With regard to this clone: At one boundary the junction diverges from the germline segment, which might be a read error. This sequence joins TRBV7-7 and TRBJ2-5, with TRBD1 matching 10 bases. The CDR3 is 15 residues long. The V gene's germline CDR1 is SSHAT and CDR2 FNYEAQ (reference sequence). CDR3 coding DNA: TGTGCTAGCAGCTTGGGACAGGGGTACCAAGAGACCCAGTACTTC. Translation: CASSLGQGYQETQYF.

V gene TRBV30 combines with J gene TRBJ1-2; 9 nucleotides agree with TRBD1. V dropped 4 bases and J dropped 7; count of bases not matched to a gene: 10. The length of the CDR3 is 14 residues. Germline lookup yields CDR1 GTSNPN and CDR2 SVGIG (reference sequence). The CDR3 coding sequence is TGTGCCTGGATGAAATCCGGGACAGGGCTTGGCTACACCTTC. It codes for CAWMKSGTGLGYTF.

The chain joins TRBV6-1 to TRBJ1-2; tentative D call: TRBD1 (5 bases). The CDR3 covers 12 residues. CDR1 is MNHNS, CDR2 SASEGT, per germline. V was cut by 7 bases and J by 8 bases, with 14 bases left in between. CDR3 sequence reads: CASIWGRSGYTF. For the CDR3, the DNA is TGTGCCAGCATTTGGGGCAGGTCGGGCTACACCTTC.

The chain couples TRBV18 to TRBJ1-5; D is possibly TRBD1 (5 bases). Germline V gene data show CDR1 as KGHSH and CDR2 as LQKENI. V gave up 4 bases and J gave up 3 bases, with 13 bases separating them. The CDR3 totals 15 residues. CDR3 nucleotide sequence: TGTGCCAGCTCACTGACCCGACAGTCCAATCAGCCCCAGCATTTT. Translation: CASSLTRQSNQPQHF.

This chain joins TRBV18 and TRBJ2-5, with D perhaps TRBD1 (5 bases). This CDR3 has 14 residues. CDR1 and CDR2 (germline): KGHSH, LQKENI. The V end was cut by 3 bases, the J end by 0 bases, with 8 bases between. The CDR3 here is CASSPPTDQETQYF. The DNA of the CDR3 is TGTGCCAGCTCACCGCCGACAGACCAAGAGACCCAGTACTTC.